This T cell receptor beta chain is from a study of OX40 agonist ivuxolimab in advanced cancers. Study summary: Patients treated during dose escalation were battling hepatocellular carcinoma, melanoma, renal cell or head and neck cancer. Of the participants, roughly 40% had some prior anti-PD-1, anti-PD-L1 or anti-CTLA-4 therapy, which was allowed.

Only in-frame clones appear in the TCRdb table, and some are missing; sequencing was by immunoSEQ multiplex PCR. The repertoire holds about 62,000 clones, with around 74% as singletons. Trimming at V came to 3 bases and at J to 3 bases, leaving 4 bases not matched to a gene. Germline CDR1 MDHEN, CDR2 SYDVKM. CDR3 size: 15 residues. This clone showed up just once. Its antigen is unknown. Whole-study findings and limits: Among T cells, CD8+ cells averaged more expanded clones than CD4+ cells. What antigens the expanded peripheral T cells recognized was never established.

The sample was CD4+ or CD8+ T cells sorted from blood, taken in a trial of the OX40 agonist ivuxolimab. The genes are TRBV28 and TRBJ2-3; 9 bases map to TRBD1. The source of this sequence is an adult with an advanced solid tumor such as melanoma, head and neck, liver or kidney cancer. The CDR3 DNA follows: TGTGCCAGCAGTTTGTCCGGGACAGGGACAGATACGCAGTATTTT. It yields the protein CASSLSGTGTDTQYF. Full variable domain (outside the CDR3, taken from reference TRBV28 and TRBJ2-3): DVKVTQSSRYLVKRTGEKVFLECVQDMDHENMFWYRQDPGLGLRLIYFSYDVKMKEKGDIPEGYSVSREKKERFSLILESASTNQTSMYLCASSLSGTGTDTQYFGPGTRLTVL.